A single sample is the source of the 3 T cell receptor beta chains below, sequenced in a study of blood T cell repertoires in COVID-19. Generated by immunoSEQ multiplex PCR, the TCRdb table keeps only in-frame clones and is missing some. Among 250,000 to 350,000 clones listed, approximately 90% were seen once. Sequencing was carried out using peripheral blood. The receptor set was obtained from a woman aged 55-70 years with acute or convalescent COVID-19.

This sequence joins TRBV12-3 or TRBV12-4 and TRBJ2-7; 7 bases are shared with TRBD1. The CDR3 has 13 residues. The J segment lost 2 bases and the V segment lost 8 bases, leaving 6 bases of the junction unmatched. DNA of the CDR3: TGTGCCAGCGCCTTGGGACAGCCCTACGAGCAGTACTTC. Residues: CASALGQPYEQYF.

The chain joins TRBV27 to TRBJ2-2; 13 bases align to TRBD2. J was trimmed by 1 base and V by 8 bases; bases with no gene match: 7. The germline V gene encodes CDR1 MNHEY and CDR2 SMNVEV (reference sequence). The CDR3 length is 17 residues. In DNA form, the CDR3 reads TGTGCCAGCTGTCCGGGACTAGCGGGGTTGAACACCGGGGAGCTGTTTTTT. Protein product: CASCPGLAGLNTGELFF.

V is TRBV7-3 and J is TRBJ2-3, with 9 nucleotides matching TRBD1. This CDR3 comprises 15 residues. Germline V gene sequence: CDR1 SGHTA, CDR2 FQGTGA. The V and J ends lost 5 bases and 4 bases, in that order; junction bases with no gene match: 7. Here the CDR3 DNA reads TGTGCCAGCAGCCCCGGGACAGGGAGGGCAGATACGCAGTATTTT. Amino acid sequence: CASSPGTGRADTQYF.